The 15 T cell receptor beta chains reported below all come from one sample, sequenced in a study of glioma-infiltrating T cells after dendritic cell vaccination. Noted time point: after dendritic cell vaccination, including at tumor progression/relapse. The table came from immunoSEQ multiplex PCR; TCRdb's copy has only in-frame clones and leaves some out. The table records some 91,000 clones, over 75% of them present only once. The material sequenced was blood, taken after dendritic cell vaccination. These TCRs come from a human donor with glioblastoma.

The chain combines TRBV7-2 with TRBJ2-5; D may be TRBD2 (7 bases). In germline, CDR1 is SGHTA, CDR2 FQGNSA. Trimming took off 5 bases at V and 4 bases at J, with 11 bases between the two ends. CDR3 length: 13 residues. The CDR3 DNA is TGTGCCAGCAGCCGGGGGGCCTTAGAGACCCAGTACTTC. It specifies CASSRGALETQYF. Drawing the rest from reference TRBV7-2 and TRBJ2-5, the complete variable domain is GAGVSQSPSNKVTEKGKDVELRCDPISGHTALYWYRQSLGQGLEFLIYFQGNSAPDKSGLPSDRFSAERTGGSVSTLTIQRTQQEDSAVYLCASSRGALETQYFGPGTRLLVL.

The chain joins TRBV5-1 to TRBJ2-7; no reliable D call. V gave up 6 bases and J gave up 1 base, with 11 bases separating them. Germline V gene data show CDR1 as SGHRS and CDR2 as YFSETQ. This CDR3 has 13 amino acids. The DNA for the CDR3 is TGCGCCAGCACCCTGAGGCCTTCCTACGAGCAGTACTTC. This gives the protein CASTLRPSYEQYF. The variable domain in full, with the rest retrieved from reference TRBV5-1 and TRBJ2-7, is KAGVTQTPRYLIKTRGQQVTLSCSPISGHRSVSWYQQTPGQGLQFLFEYFSETQRNKGNFPGRFSGRQFSNSRSEMNVSTLELGDSALYLCASTLRPSYEQYFGPGTRLTVT.

Here the CDR3 DNA reads TGTGCCAGTAGCCCCGGGACAGGTCTGAACTATGGCTACACCTTC. Protein sequence: CASSPGTGLNYGYTF. The chain recombines TRBV19 with TRBJ1-2, with TRBD1 matching 8 bases. The ends lost 6 bases at V and 2 bases at J; junction bases unmatched: 8. Germline-derived CDR1 and CDR2 are LNHDA and SQIVND (reference sequence). The CDR3 runs 15 residues.

This rearrangement joins TRBV7-9 to TRBJ1-5, with TRBD1 matching 9 bases. This CDR3 has 19 residues. Germline V CDR1 and CDR2: SEHNR, FQNEAQ (reference sequence). V lost 3 bases to trimming and J lost 5 bases; unmatched junction nucleotides: 17. For the CDR3, the DNA is TGTGCCAGCAGCTTCAAGTTGGGGACAGGGACTGTCTCTGATCAGCCCCAGCATTTT. Protein product: CASSFKLGTGTVSDQPQHF.

CDR3 in amino acids: CASPMTGGTNTGELFF. In DNA form, the CDR3 reads TGTGCCTCCCCGATGACAGGGGGCACGAACACCGGGGAGCTGTTTTTT. This chain connects TRBV30 to TRBJ2-2; the match to TRBD1 covers 10 bases. Unmatched junction bases numbered 8, after V lost 7 bases and J lost 0 bases. This CDR3 is 16 amino acids long. Germline-derived CDR1 and CDR2 are GTSNPN and SVGIG (reference sequence).

The chain couples TRBV7-9 to TRBJ2-2; possible D gene TRBD2, 6 bases. The germline CDR1 and CDR2 sequences are SEHNR and FQNEAQ (reference sequence). CDR3 length: 16 residues. Between the trimmed V and J ends, which lost 1 base and 3 bases, there was a span of 12 bases. CDR3 protein: CASSLGLAFDTGELFF. The DNA for the CDR3 is TGTGCCAGCAGCTTAGGGCTAGCGTTCGACACCGGGGAGCTGTTTTTT.

This clone came up a few times. The chain carries TRBV29-1 and TRBJ1-1; D is unresolved. V was shortened by 7 bases and J by 1 base, with 16 bases between the two germline ends. Germline CDR1 is SQVTM and CDR2 is ANQGSEA. The CDR3 totals 14 residues. The CDR3 DNA reads as TGCAGCGGGAGGCTCCGGGCCTCGAACACTGAAGCTTTCTTT. Its protein product is CSGRLRASNTEAFF.

This chain connects TRBV5-8 to TRBJ1-1; D gene uncertain. Trimming took off 3 bases at V and 1 base at J, with 7 bases between the two ends. The CDR3 has 13 residues. Germline V gives CDR1 SGHTS, CDR2 YDEGEE. As DNA, the CDR3 is TGTGCCAGCAGCTCCCTCCGGAACACTGAAGCTTTCTTT. Encoded protein: CASSSLRNTEAFF.

This sequence joins TRBV7-8 and TRBJ1-1, with D perhaps TRBD1 (5 bases). V was shortened by 3 bases and J by 11 bases, with 13 bases between the two germline ends. The germline V gene encodes CDR1 SGHVS and CDR2 FQNEAQ. The CDR3 covers 12 residues. The CDR3 reads CASSFGALRAFF. CDR3 DNA: TGTGCCAGCAGCTTTGGGGCCCTTAGGGCTTTCTTT.

This rearrangement joins TRBV6-5 to TRBJ1-5; TRBD1 agrees at 8 bases. CDR1 and CDR2 (germline): MNHEY, SVGAGI. The CDR3 loop spans 15 amino acids. V was pared by 6 bases and J by 4 bases, with 8 bases of the junction left unmatched. In DNA, the CDR3 is TGTGCCAGCAGAAGAGGTGGACAGGGAAATCAGCCCCAGCATTTT. It is translated as CASRRGGQGNQPQHF.

The rearrangement links TRBV18 to TRBJ2-2, with D possibly being TRBD1 (5 bases). CDR3 length: 14 amino acids. In germline, CDR1 is KGHSH, CDR2 LQKENI. Trimming left V 2 bases short and J 5 bases short, with 9 bases between. The CDR3 region is CASSPTGATGELFF. The CDR3 region has the DNA TGTGCCAGCTCACCAACAGGCGCTACCGGGGAGCTGTTTTTT. The full variable domain, with the rest looked up from reference TRBV18 and TRBJ2-2, is NAGVMQNPRHLVRRRGQEARLRCSPMKGHSHVYWYRQLPEEGLKFMVYLQKENIIDESGMPKERFSAEFPKEGPSILRIQQVVRGDSAAYFCASSPTGATGELFFGEGSRLTVL.

V and J are TRBV2 and TRBJ1-5, with 8 bases matching TRBD1. The CDR3 runs to 16 residues. Germline CDR1 and CDR2: SNHLY and FYNNEI. With 7 bases clipped from V and 0 bases from J, the junction kept 8 bases outside the gene matches. Here the CDR3 reads CASNGQGPYSNQPQHF. The CDR3 nucleotides read TGTGCCAGCAACGGACAGGGCCCGTATAGCAATCAGCCCCAGCATTTT.

The chain has TRBV5-1 and TRBJ2-5; 8 bases line up with TRBD1. The length of the CDR3 is 16 residues. Germline V lookup: CDR1 SGHRS, CDR2 YFSETQ. The ends lost 3 bases at V and 4 bases at J; junction bases unmatched: 11. DNA for the CDR3: TGCGCCAGCAGCTCACTTAGGACAGGGCTGGGAGAGACCCAGTACTTC. Its protein is CASSSLRTGLGETQYF.

This rearrangement joins TRBV18 to TRBJ1-1; 7 bases match TRBD1. This CDR3 has 15 amino acids. Losses at the gene ends were 2 bases for V and 5 bases for J; bases not matched to a gene: 8. CDR1 and CDR2 (germline): KGHSH, LQKENI. The CDR3 region has the DNA TGTGCCAGCTCACCAGCTTCAGGGGGTGGGACTGAAGCTTTCTTT. This codes for CASSPASGGGTEAFF.

The chain has TRBV27 and TRBJ2-7, with 9 bases matching TRBD2. Germline trimming cut 2 bases from V and 1 base from J; bases unmatched to any gene: 6. The germline V gene has CDR1 MNHEY and CDR2 SMNVEV (reference sequence). This CDR3 contains 16 residues. The CDR3 nucleotides are TGTGCCAGCAGTTTAGAGGGGACTAGCCTTTCCTACGAGCAGTACTTC. Its protein product is CASSLEGTSLSYEQYF.